This TCR beta chain was documented in a study of cytomegalovirus exposure and HLA in healthy donors (TCRdb year 2017). Regarding the research as a whole: In an earlier analysis of about 560 of the donors, 276 Gb of sequence data and 100 million or so unique TCR beta sequences from roughly 200 million T cells were reported. Roughly 320 gigabases of sequencing data and 70 million to 100 million unique TCR sequences made up an early release that covered about 640 HLA-typed donors. Among the roughly 370 genotyped donors, about 85% belonged to the genetic ancestry cluster associated with self-reported Caucasian donors. The study aimed to test whether cataloging public T cell receptors could reveal signatures of past pathogen exposure. Using immunosequencing, the study profiled T cell repertoires from 666 subjects and related those repertoires to cytomegalovirus serostatus. Along with the approximately 650-subject first cohort, a separate validation cohort of around 120 different subjects was used. The study combined high-throughput TCR immunosequencing, statistical association of individual TCRs with disease status, and machine learning to predict cytomegalovirus infection status. A later analysis re-examined previously published TCR beta repertoires from about 700 donors and added high-resolution HLA genotyping to investigate patterns of TCR occurrence. Rather than using new phenotypic data, the later analysis identified candidate immune exposures from TCR beta sequences and from how often those sequences occurred across donors. An earlier analysis of 500 to 750 of the donors applied high-throughput TCR beta sequencing to assess whether each TCR beta V gene segment acted as functional or pseudogenic. Donor age, sex, ethnicity and CMV serostatus were compiled alongside the repertoire data. A later genetic analysis used genome-wide SNP genotypes for 398 of the 666 donors, treating that subset as a discovery cohort. Every discovery cohort repertoire had been produced on one sequencing platform. Both class I and class II loci were covered by HLA typing, at four-digit resolution. Typing coverage varied by locus: 629-630 donors for A, B, C, DRB1 and DQB1; 500 to 550 for DQA1; over 600 for DPA1; approximately 490 for DPB1. Because of strong linkage in the cohort, five DR-DQ haplotypes were treated as single units for association and clustering. On average, 235,054 unique TCR beta nucleotide sequences were sequenced per donor among roughly 430 genotyped donors of the cohort, with roughly 19% of those sequences being non-productive. General findings and caveats noted by the study authors: A later genetic analysis reported fewer N-insertions in productive TCRs among donors in an Asian-associated ancestry cluster than the roughly 620-donor mean. While some public TCRs were present in many individuals, most TCR sequences turned up only very rarely across donors. Because HLA typing was missing for some donors at each locus, association tests included only the typed subset. A later analysis found that HLA-associated TCR beta chains were more clonally expanded and had lower generation probabilities than equally common non-associated chains. In a later genetic analysis, a missense DCLRE1C variant was associated with V-gene and J-gene trimming of TCR beta chains, and the association was replicated in an independent cohort. The authors suggested that the approach could potentially be extended to other disease states and immunological phenotypes. When HLA alleles, especially DR and DQ, strongly co-occurred, attributing TCR associations to individual alleles was difficult. For the cohort, immune exposure information was limited to CMV serostatus. Broadly in line with IMGT annotations, most TCR beta V segments showed up in productive rearrangements about 87% or about 30% of the time in an earlier analysis of 450 to 600 of the donors. A cluster of highly shared sequence variants was judged likely to represent a technical artifact of the sequencing pipeline. Linkage disequilibrium might explain the correlated functional status among segregating V segments, but an unknown experimental factor could not be excluded. Because counts were too low, about 15 rarely observed V segments, including chromosome 9 orphons, were left out of the earlier analysis of 587 of the donors. A further reported finding was that TCR beta sequences accurately predicted the HLA-A and HLA-B alleles for most subjects in the first cohort. A later analysis reported that several top co-occurrence clusters appeared linked to parvovirus B19, influenza, CMV and Epstein-Barr virus. The presence/absence analyses assumed that sequencing depth was roughly uniform across donors, and that assumption may not be true. At a false discovery rate of 0.05, a later analysis linked under 20,000 TCR beta sequences to specific HLA alleles. A few of the identified cytomegalovirus-associated TCR beta chains were confirmed in vitro to be specific for cytomegalovirus antigens. The classifier was reported to diagnose cytomegalovirus status with high specificity and sensitivity in both the original and validation cohorts. According to a later analysis, most CMV-associated TCR beta chains appeared to be HLA-restricted, and the HLA associations seemed to be driven largely by CMV exposure. The study gave a list of about 160 TCR beta chains associated with cytomegalovirus. This cohort had only TCR beta chains sequenced, and the lack of alpha or paired-chain data limited which features could be detected. In a later analysis, TCR association rates were found to vary across HLA loci, with the most associated TCRs seen for DRB1 alleles and the fewest for HLA-C alleles. Some IMGT-functional V segments, including TRBV6-2 and TRBV6-3, could not be told apart with the 87-base-pair reads, so those segments were excluded.

The cohort comprised more than 550 healthy bone marrow donors. At the time of sampling, every cohort member was nominally healthy, though immune exposures that went unrecorded were likely present. The donor tested CMV seronegative and was one of the 352 seronegative cohort members. A peripheral blood sample was provided by each donor, and peripheral blood mononuclear cells were used for TCR beta sequencing. The Qiagen DNeasy Blood Extraction Kit was used to extract genomic DNA from the blood cell samples. The table lists this clone with a count of one. Its antigen is not yet known. No qualities accompany the bases; no much larger clone lies one base away. In the germline V gene, CDR1 corresponds to SGHTS and CDR2 to YDEGEE. There are 16 amino acids in the CDR3, from cysteine to phenylalanine inclusive. Only the CDR3 DNA is retained, 48 bases long and in frame from the first base. Compared with germline, V lacks 4 bases and J lacks 1 base; bases without a gene match: 9.

Receptors were amplified or captured by the immunoSEQ multiplex PCR assay. The multiplex PCR relied on a mix of 60 forward primers for TCR Vbeta segments and 13 reverse primers for TCR Jbeta segments. The CDR3 region of rearranged TCR beta genes was amplified from genomic DNA by a multiplex PCR assay. The Illumina HiSeq System was used to sequence the amplified TCR beta libraries as 87-base-pair reads. Concerning the study's data processing: A later analysis tallied roughly 78 million unique TCR beta chains across the approximately 670 repertoires, and roughly 11 million of those chains were shared by two or more donors. Raw reads were error-corrected and collapsed into unique sequences by a nearest-neighbor algorithm in which closely related sequences were merged to remove PCR and sequencing errors. Alignment of CDR3 sequences to IMGT reference sequences was used to assign V, D and J gene segments. For a sequence to be retained, at least a six-nucleotide match to both a V gene segment and a J gene segment was required. A rearrangement was called productive if the CDR3 had no stop codons and remained in frame with V and J, and every other rearrangement was called non-productive. CDR3 was defined by IMGT convention, running from the second conserved V-encoded cysteine to the conserved J-encoded phenylalanine. In an earlier analysis of roughly 610 of the donors, sequences lacking an unambiguous match to a single V gene segment were excluded. In an earlier analysis of 450 to 700 of the donors, V segments were called functional above 56.7% productive rearrangements and were called segregating when the between-donor standard deviation exceeded 5%. A statistical classification framework was built to diagnose cytomegalovirus status from the catalog of TCR beta chain sequences. V and J gene assignment, in a later analysis, came from comparing TCR nucleotide sequences with IMGT/GENE-DB human TR gene sequences. A later analysis assigned CDR3 sequences and most-parsimonious VDJ recombination scenarios with the TCRdist pipeline. In a later analysis, each TCR beta chain was defined by its CDR3 amino acid sequence together with its V-gene family, and reads lacking a unique V-gene family were excluded. A later analysis removed 500 to 600 highly shared, low-generation-probability nucleotide sequences to deal with suspected cross-contamination and a sequencing artifact. In a later analysis, a clonal expansion index for each public chain was calculated from normalized within-repertoire ranks of inferred template counts. A later analysis computed generation probabilities with a VDJ recombination model fitted to out-of-frame rearrangements, and checked the results against IGoR. Hypergeometric tests were used in a later analysis to score TCR-TCR, TCR-HLA and TCR-CMV co-occurrence, with a repertoire-size bias correction applied to the TCR pairs. In a later analysis, false discovery rates were estimated by permuting HLA or CMV assignments 20 times. In a later analysis, co-occurring TCRs were grouped using DBSCAN, with TCRdist sequence similarity added in when clustering inside HLA-allele-positive subsets. Co-occurrence clustering excluded repertoires with fewer than 30,000 or more than 120,000 public chains, plus five with anomalous nucleotide sharing. TCRdb retrieved this table from immuneACCESS and kept in-frame rearrangements only. Not all clones are present; in checked studies, unresolved V genes account for under half, and no reason is known for the remainder. From that table come the V and J calls and clone size; the DNA was used to work out D and trimming. Recorded for this sample are roughly 90,000 clones; 65% to 85% of them occurred a single time. The biggest ten clones account for approximately 2% of the sample.

The TCR sequence derives from a man aged 18-30 years in good health and CMV-seronegative. The V and J segments used are TRBV5-8 and TRBJ2-3, with 7 bases in between that match TRBD2. The sample taken for sequencing was PBMCs. The encoded CDR3 is CASSPLGRGGTDTQYF. The DNA sequence reads TGTGCCAGCAGCCCCCTGGGTCGGGGGGGCACAGATACGCAGTATTTT.